These 20 T cell receptor beta chains originate from one sample sequenced in a study of cytomegalovirus exposure and HLA in healthy donors. This table comes from immunoSEQ multiplex PCR, and its TCRdb copy is limited to in-frame clones, with some not included. The sample has tens of thousands of clones; approximately 95% are singletons. The specimen sequenced was PBMCs. These receptors originate from a woman aged 18-29 years in good health and CMV-seronegative.

The chain combines TRBV19 with TRBJ1-3; perhaps TRBD1 as D (5 bases). Germline CDR1 and CDR2: LNHDA and SQIVND (reference sequence). The CDR3 sequence is 17 residues long. V dropped 5 bases and J dropped 0 bases, with 17 bases sitting between them. The CDR3 here is CASSPLRQRLSGNTIYF. In DNA, the CDR3 is TGTGCCAGTAGTCCCCTAAGACAGCGCCTCTCTGGAAACACCATATATTTT.

A single count supports this clone. V gene TRBV28 combines with J gene TRBJ1-3, with TRBD1 as a possible D gene (6 bases). The CDR3 has 14 amino acids. Trimming pared 6 bases from V and 2 bases from J, leaving 11 bases between. Germline loops: CDR1 MDHEN, CDR2 SYDVKM. The CDR3 region is CASSHGQTGNTIYF. For the CDR3, the DNA is TGTGCCAGCAGCCACGGACAGACTGGAAACACCATATATTTT.

The chain couples TRBV4-3 to TRBJ1-6; TRBD1 agrees at 7 bases. The V gene's germline CDR1 is LGHNA and CDR2 YSLEER. The V gene end was trimmed by 0 bases and the J gene end by 8 bases; junction bases not matched to a gene: 10. This CDR3 has 17 residues. CDR3 in DNA: TGCGCCAGCAGCCAAGATGGCCGCGGGGACAGAGATTCACCCCTCCACTTT. Encoded protein: CASSQDGRGDRDSPLHF.

This chain connects TRBV18 to TRBJ1-1, with D uncertain. V was clipped by 2 bases and J by 1 base, with 11 bases between them. From germline, CDR1 is KGHSH and CDR2 LQKENI. The CDR3 totals 15 residues. CDR3: CASSPTQTSNTEAFF. The CDR3 bases are TGTGCCAGCTCACCAACCCAGACTTCGAACACTGAAGCTTTCTTT.

The chain is built from TRBV11-3 and TRBJ2-1; D call uncertain. Germline lookup yields CDR1 SGHNT and CDR2 YENEEA. This CDR3 has 14 residues. Trimming stripped 5 bases from V and 8 bases from J, with 16 bases between. This chain's CDR3 is CASSPSLSSYEQFF. CDR3 coding DNA: TGTGCCAGCAGCCCAAGTCTTAGTTCCTATGAGCAGTTCTTC. Variable domain in full (rest from reference TRBV11-3 and TRBJ2-1): EAGVVQSPRYKIIEKKQPVAFWCNPISGHNTLYWYLQNLGQGPELLIRYENEEAVDDSQLPKDRFSAERLKGVDSTLKIQPAELGDSAVYLCASSPSLSSYEQFFGPGTRLTVL.

The rearrangement joins TRBV30 to TRBJ2-7; 10 bases are a match to TRBD1. The V and J ends lost 2 bases and 3 bases, in that order; junction bases with no gene match: 4. Looked up from germline, CDR1 is GTSNPN and CDR2 is SVGIG (reference sequence). The CDR3 length is 14 residues. This chain's CDR3 is CAWSTGTGDYEQYF. The CDR3 nucleotides read TGTGCCTGGAGTACCGGGACAGGGGACTACGAGCAGTACTTC.

This clone was counted a single time. The chain is built from TRBV4-2 and TRBJ2-1, with 10 bases identical to TRBD2. CDR3 length: 16 amino acids. Trimming took 1 base from V and 7 from J; bases not matched to a gene: 7. Germline V CDR1 and CDR2: LGHNA, YNFKEQ. CDR3 nucleotides: TGTGCCAGCAGCCAAGGCGAGCCTAGCGGGAGAAATGAGCAGTTCTTC. As protein: CASSQGEPSGRNEQFF.

The V gene is TRBV5-1, the J gene TRBJ2-1; 7 bases fit TRBD1. The CDR3 is 13 residues long. Trimming cost V 4 bases and J 12 bases; bases outside gene matches: 10. CDR1 and CDR2 from the germline V gene are SGHRS and YFSETQ. The CDR3 loop is CASSLTGPRGQFF. CDR3 nucleotides: TGCGCCAGCAGCCTGACAGGGCCTCGGGGGCAGTTCTTC.

The chain uses TRBV11-3 and TRBJ2-7; D is unresolved. The CDR3 covers 13 residues. Trimming left V 4 bases short and J 3 bases short, with 10 bases between. The germline V gene has CDR1 SGHNT and CDR2 YENEEA. The CDR3 nucleotides read TGTGCCAGCAGCTCACCCAGGAACTACGAGCAGTACTTC. Protein: CASSSPRNYEQYF.

The chain uses TRBV6-5 and TRBJ2-7, with 9 bases fitting TRBD1. Germline V gives CDR1 MNHEY, CDR2 SVGAGI. The CDR3 totals 15 residues. Losses at the gene ends were 5 bases for V and 6 bases for J; bases not matched to a gene: 11. The CDR3 protein is CASSPPGQGYGEQYF. The DNA for the CDR3 is TGTGCCAGCAGTCCCCCGGGACAGGGTTACGGCGAGCAGTACTTC.

The chain employs TRBV7-8 and TRBJ2-7; 7 bases fit TRBD1. After removal of 5 bases from V and 0 bases from J, the junction contained 16 bases not matched to a gene. CDR3 length: 18 amino acids. The V gene's germline CDR1 is SGHVS and CDR2 FQNEAQ. The CDR3 reads CASSIEDRAISISYEQYF. DNA for the CDR3: TGTGCCAGCAGCATAGAAGACAGGGCCATCTCGATCTCCTACGAGCAGTACTTC.

This chain joins TRBV29-1 and TRBJ2-7; D may be TRBD2 (6 bases). The germline V and J ends were trimmed by 6 bases and 1 base, with 16 bases remaining between them. Germline CDR1 reads SQVTM; CDR2 reads ANQGSEA. This CDR3 spans 14 amino acids. CDR3 amino acids: CSVSGLGGSYEQYF. The CDR3 DNA is TGCAGCGTATCAGGGCTTGGGGGGTCCTACGAGCAGTACTTC.

This chain links TRBV15 with TRBJ2-1; D gene ambiguous. The length of the CDR3 is 13 residues. In germline, CDR1 is LNHNV, CDR2 YYDKDF (reference sequence). The germline V and J ends were trimmed by 0 bases and 8 bases, with 8 bases remaining between them. As DNA, the CDR3 is TGTGCCACCAGCAGAGACCCCGGTTATGAGCAGTTCTTC. Translating gives CATSRDPGYEQFF. The full variable domain, completed using reference TRBV15 and TRBJ2-1, is DAMVIQNPRYQVTQFGKPVTLSCSQTLNHNVMYWYQQKSSQAPKLLFHYYDKDFNNEADTPDNFQSRRPNTSFCFLDIRSPGLGDTAMYLCATSRDPGYEQFFGPGTRLTVL.

This chain links TRBV2 with TRBJ1-2; a weak D match, TRBD1 (5 bases). V was pared by 8 bases and J by 5 bases, with 15 bases between. The CDR3 is 13 residues long. Germline loops: CDR1 SNHLY, CDR2 FYNNEI. CDR3 coding DNA: TGTGCCAGCGATTGGGACTTCTTTTATGGCTACACCTTC. This codes for CASDWDFFYGYTF. Based on the CDR3 plus reference TRBV2 and TRBJ1-2, the full variable domain is EPEVTQTPSHQVTQMGQEVILRCVPISNHLYFYWYRQILGQKVEFLVSFYNNEISEKSEIFDDQFSVERPDGSNFTLKIRSTKLEDSAMYFCASDWDFFYGYTFGSGTRLTVV.

J is TRBJ2-3 and V is TRBV4-3; D is unresolved. The V end lost 0 bases, the J end lost 2 bases, and 12 bases lay between the germline ends. The CDR3 loop spans 16 amino acids. Germline lookup yields CDR1 LGHNA and CDR2 YSLEER. DNA for the CDR3: TGCGCCAGCAGCCAAGAAAGATCACTATACACAGATACGCAGTATTTT. Translation gives CASSQERSLYTDTQYF.

The chain employs TRBV6-1 and TRBJ2-1; 13 nucleotides align to TRBD2. Trimming took 4 bases from V and 7 from J; bases not matched to a gene: 4. The CDR3 length is 15 residues. CDR1 MNHNS and CDR2 SASEGT come from the germline V gene. The CDR3 nucleotides are TGTGCCAGCAGTGCACTAGCGGGGGGGCCTAATGAGCAGTTCTTC. Translated: CASSALAGGPNEQFF.

The rearrangement uses TRBV25-1 and TRBJ1-1; no reliable D call. Trimming cost V 2 bases and J 7 bases, with 17 bases left between them. There are 15 residues in the CDR3. Germline CDR1 MGHDK, CDR2 SYGVNS. The CDR3 coding sequence is TGTGCCAGCAGTGAAAAAGGAGGGTTCTCAAGTGAAGCTTTCTTT. It codes for CASSEKGGFSSEAFF.

The chain combines TRBV27 with TRBJ1-1; tentative D call: TRBD1 (6 bases). The CDR3 loop spans 15 amino acids. Between the trimmed V and J ends, which lost 2 bases and 0 bases, there was a span of 10 bases. CDR1 and CDR2 (germline): MNHEY, SMNVEV (reference sequence). Here the CDR3 reads CASSLGGGLNTEAFF. The CDR3 bases are TGTGCCAGCAGTTTAGGGGGGGGCCTGAACACTGAAGCTTTCTTT.

The V call is TRBV10-3, the J call TRBJ2-3; 7 bases align to TRBD1. Unmatched junction bases numbered 8, after V lost 2 bases and J lost 6 bases. The CDR3 runs 15 residues. Germline V gives CDR1 ENHRY, CDR2 SYGVKD. CDR3 sequence: CAISEGQARGDTQYF. CDR3 nucleotide sequence: TGTGCCATCAGTGAGGGACAGGCCAGAGGGGATACGCAGTATTTT.

This clone was seen only once. The chain combines TRBV6-5 with TRBJ1-1; no reliable D call. V dropped 6 bases and J dropped 1 base, with 6 bases sitting between them. In germline, CDR1 is MNHEY, CDR2 SVGAGI. The CDR3 runs to 12 residues. The CDR3 spells CASRSGNTEAFF. The CDR3 DNA reads as TGTGCCAGCAGGTCGGGGAACACTGAAGCTTTCTTT.